This passage covers 6 T cell receptor beta chains from one sample sequenced in a study of CD8 T cells in Susac syndrome. RNA, at about 0.45 to 1 ug, was reverse transcribed with random hexamers. TCRdb re-called the immunoSEQ multiplex PCR reads with MiXCR, one entry per CDR3 protein. The repertoire holds about 84,000 distinct CDR3 sequences, with approximately 92% as singletons. Sequencing was done on a sample of CD8+ T cells from PBMCs. The receptor set was obtained from a human donor in good health.

The rearrangement links TRBV15 to TRBJ2-1, with no clear D. CDR1 and CDR2 from the germline V gene are LNHNV and YYDKDF (reference sequence). The V gene lost 5 bases and the J gene lost 11 bases, with 19 bases spanning the gap. The CDR3 loop spans 14 amino acids. In nucleotides, the CDR3 is TGTGCCACCAGCGTGGCAGGAACGACCTCGAAGCAGTTCTTC. Residues: CATSVAGTTSKQFF.

A remark on this clonotype: Germline and junction disagree at one end, which may indicate a read error. The chain couples TRBV13 to TRBJ2-2; 7 nucleotides line up with TRBD2. CDR1 is PRHDT, CDR2 FYEKMQ, per germline (reference sequence). The CDR3 is 15 residues long. CDR3 sequence reads: CASSLLGGLTGELFF. In DNA, the CDR3 is TGTGCCAGCAGCTTATTGGGAGGGTTGACCGGGGAGCTTTTTTTT.

The chain uses TRBV4-1 and TRBJ2-7, with 7 bases matching TRBD1. CDR3 length: 15 residues. CDR1 MGHRA and CDR2 YSYEKL come from the germline V gene. With 4 bases clipped from V and 3 bases from J, the junction kept 9 bases outside the gene matches. CDR3 DNA sequence: TGCGCCAGCAGCCCCAAGTCAGGGGGTGTCTACGAGCAGTACTTC. Translation gives CASSPKSGGVYEQYF.

This clonotype has only one observation. This chain uses TRBV19 with TRBJ2-7, with D perhaps matching TRBD2 (6 bases). The CDR3 is 15 amino acids. Trimming cost V 5 bases and J 0 bases, with 14 bases left between them. Germline values: CDR1 LNHDA, CDR2 SQIVND (reference sequence). The CDR3 here is CASSLGTGSSYEQYF. Written as DNA, the CDR3 is TGTGCCAGTAGTCTCGGGACCGGGAGCTCCTACGAGCAGTACTTC.

J is TRBJ2-3 and V is TRBV27; TRBD2 matches 16 bases. The trim removed 6 bases at V and 4 bases at J, leaving 7 bases unmatched. The CDR3 is 17 amino acids. Germline V CDR1 and CDR2: MNHEY, SMNVEV (reference sequence). CDR3 bases: TGTGCCAGCAGCTGGGGACTAGCGGGGGGGCCCTCAGATACGCAGTATTTT. Encoded protein: CASSWGLAGGPSDTQYF.

The rearrangement uses TRBV3-1 and TRBJ2-2; D gene uncertain. Germline V CDR1 and CDR2: LGHDT, YNNKEL (reference sequence). The CDR3 contains 14 residues. V dropped 4 bases and J dropped 3 bases, with 9 bases sitting between them. CDR3 DNA: TGTGCCAGCAGCCCAAATGAGTACACCGGGGAGCTGTTTTTT. Residues: CASSPNEYTGELFF.